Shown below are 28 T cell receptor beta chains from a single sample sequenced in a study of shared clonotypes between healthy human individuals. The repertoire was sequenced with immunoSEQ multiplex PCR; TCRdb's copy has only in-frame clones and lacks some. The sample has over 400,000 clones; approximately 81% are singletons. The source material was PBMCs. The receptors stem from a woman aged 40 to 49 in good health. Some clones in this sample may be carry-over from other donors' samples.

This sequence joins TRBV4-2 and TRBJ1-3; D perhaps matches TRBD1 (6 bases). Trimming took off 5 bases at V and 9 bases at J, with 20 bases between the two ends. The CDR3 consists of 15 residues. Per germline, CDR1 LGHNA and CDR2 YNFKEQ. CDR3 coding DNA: TGTGCCAGCAGCGACTTAGGGGGGATCGGGGGCACCATATATTTT. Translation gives CASSDLGGIGGTIYF.

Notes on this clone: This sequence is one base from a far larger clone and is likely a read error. The CDR3 sequence is CASSEGAAEAFF. The DNA for the CDR3 is TGTGCCAGCAGTGAAGGAGCGGCTGAAGCTTTCTTT. V usage is TRBV2 and J usage is TRBJ1-1; D gene uncertain. CDR1 is SNHLY, CDR2 FYNNEI, per germline. Trimming removed 1 base from V and 6 bases from J, with 6 bases in between. CDR3 length: 12 residues.

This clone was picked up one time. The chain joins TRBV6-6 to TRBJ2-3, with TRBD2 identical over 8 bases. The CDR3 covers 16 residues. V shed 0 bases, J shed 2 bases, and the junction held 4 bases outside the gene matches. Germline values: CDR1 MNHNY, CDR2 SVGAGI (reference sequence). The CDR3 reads CASSYSAGDPTDTQYF. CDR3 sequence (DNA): TGTGCCAGCAGTTACTCAGCGGGAGACCCCACAGATACGCAGTATTTT.

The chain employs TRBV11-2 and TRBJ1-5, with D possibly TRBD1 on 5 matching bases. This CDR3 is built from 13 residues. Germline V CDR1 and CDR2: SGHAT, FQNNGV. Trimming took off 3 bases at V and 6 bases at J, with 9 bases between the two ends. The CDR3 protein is CASSLGGAQPQHF. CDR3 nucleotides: TGTGCCAGCAGCTTGGGGGGAGCTCAGCCCCAGCATTTT.

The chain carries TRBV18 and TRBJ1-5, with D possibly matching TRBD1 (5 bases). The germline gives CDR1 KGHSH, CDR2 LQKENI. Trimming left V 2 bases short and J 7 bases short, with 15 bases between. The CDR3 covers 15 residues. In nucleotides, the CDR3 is TGTGCCAGCTCACCAGAGGCGGGGGGTAGGCAGCCCCAGCATTTT. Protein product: CASSPEAGGRQPQHF.

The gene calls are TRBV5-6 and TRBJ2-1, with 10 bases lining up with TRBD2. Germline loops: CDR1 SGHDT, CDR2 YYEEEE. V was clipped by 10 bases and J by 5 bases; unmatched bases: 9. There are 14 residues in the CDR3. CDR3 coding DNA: TGTGCCTCGGGAGGACTAGCGGAAAACAATGAGCAGTTCTTC. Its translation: CASGGLAENNEQFF.

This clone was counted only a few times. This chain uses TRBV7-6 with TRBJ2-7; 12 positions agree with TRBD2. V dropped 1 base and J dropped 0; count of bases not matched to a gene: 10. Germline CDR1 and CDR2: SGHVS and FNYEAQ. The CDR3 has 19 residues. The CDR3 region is CASSLDPSGRDLSSYEQYF. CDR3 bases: TGTGCCAGCAGCTTAGATCCTAGCGGGAGGGATTTAAGCTCCTACGAGCAGTACTTC.

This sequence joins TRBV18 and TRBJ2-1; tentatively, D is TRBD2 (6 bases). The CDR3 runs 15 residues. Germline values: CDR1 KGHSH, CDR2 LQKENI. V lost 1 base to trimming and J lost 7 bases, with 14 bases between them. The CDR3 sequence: CASSPLLARGNEQFF. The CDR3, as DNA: TGTGCCAGCTCACCACTGCTAGCGAGAGGTAATGAGCAGTTCTTC.

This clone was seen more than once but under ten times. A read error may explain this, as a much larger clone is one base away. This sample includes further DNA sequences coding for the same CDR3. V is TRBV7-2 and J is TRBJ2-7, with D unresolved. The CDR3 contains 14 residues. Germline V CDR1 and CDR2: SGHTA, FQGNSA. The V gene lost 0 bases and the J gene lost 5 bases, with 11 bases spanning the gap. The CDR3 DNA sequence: TGTGCCAGCAGCTTAGCAAGAGCTTTTAACGAGCAGTACTTC. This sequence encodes CASSLARAFNEQYF.

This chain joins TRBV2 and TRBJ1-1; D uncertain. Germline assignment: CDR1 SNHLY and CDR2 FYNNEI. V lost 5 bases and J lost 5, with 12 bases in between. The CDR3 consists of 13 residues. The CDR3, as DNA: TGTGCCAGCAGTTTGGACCGGGAGACTGAAGCTTTCTTT. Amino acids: CASSLDRETEAFF.

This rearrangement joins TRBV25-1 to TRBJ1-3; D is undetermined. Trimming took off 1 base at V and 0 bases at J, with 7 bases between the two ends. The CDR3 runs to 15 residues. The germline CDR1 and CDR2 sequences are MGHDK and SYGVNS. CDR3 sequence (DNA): TGTGCCAGCAGTGAATTAGGCCACTCTGGAAACACCATATATTTT. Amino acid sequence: CASSELGHSGNTIYF. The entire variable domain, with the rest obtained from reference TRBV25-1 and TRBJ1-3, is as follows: EADIYQTPRYLVIGTGKKITLECSQTMGHDKMYWYQQDPGMELHLIHYSYGVNSTEKGDLSSESTVSRIRTEHFPLTLESARPSHTSQYLCASSELGHSGNTIYFGEGSWLTVV.

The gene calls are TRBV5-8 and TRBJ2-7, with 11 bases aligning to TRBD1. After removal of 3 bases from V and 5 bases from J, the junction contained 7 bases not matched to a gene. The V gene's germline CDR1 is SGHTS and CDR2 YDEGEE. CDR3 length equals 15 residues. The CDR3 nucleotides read TGTGCCAGCAGCTACGGACAGGGGGCTGTGGACGAGCAGTACTTC. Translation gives CASSYGQGAVDEQYF. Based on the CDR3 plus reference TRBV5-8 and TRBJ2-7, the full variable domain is EAGVTQSPTHLIKTRGQQATLRCSPISGHTSVYWYQQALGLGLQFLLWYDEGEERNRGNFPPRFSGRQFPNYSSELNVNALELEDSALYLCASSYGQGAVDEQYFGPGTRLTVT.

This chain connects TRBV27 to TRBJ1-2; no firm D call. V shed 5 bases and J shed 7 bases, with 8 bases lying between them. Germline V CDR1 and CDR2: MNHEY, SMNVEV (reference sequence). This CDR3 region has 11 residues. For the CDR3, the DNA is TGTGCCAGCAGTCGAGACATTGGCTACACCTTC. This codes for CASSRDIGYTF.

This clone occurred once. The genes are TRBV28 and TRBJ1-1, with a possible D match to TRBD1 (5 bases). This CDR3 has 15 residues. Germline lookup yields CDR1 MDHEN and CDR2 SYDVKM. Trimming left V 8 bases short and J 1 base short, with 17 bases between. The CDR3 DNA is TGTGCCAGCGCTCCTGGGGGTCCGCCGAACACTGAAGCTTTCTTT. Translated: CASAPGGPPNTEAFF.

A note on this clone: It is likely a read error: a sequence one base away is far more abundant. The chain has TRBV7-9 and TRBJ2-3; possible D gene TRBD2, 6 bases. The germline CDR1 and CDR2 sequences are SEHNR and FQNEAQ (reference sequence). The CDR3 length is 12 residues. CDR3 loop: CAGSRTTTTQYF. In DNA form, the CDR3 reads TGTGCCGGCAGCCGGACTACAACGACGCAGTATTTT.

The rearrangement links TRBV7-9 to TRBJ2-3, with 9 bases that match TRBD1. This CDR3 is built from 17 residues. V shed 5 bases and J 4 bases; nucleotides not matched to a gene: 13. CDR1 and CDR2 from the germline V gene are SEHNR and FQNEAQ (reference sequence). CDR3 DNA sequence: TGTGCCAGCAGCACCCTAGGAGGGACAGGGAGATCAGATACGCAGTATTTT. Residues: CASSTLGGTGRSDTQYF.

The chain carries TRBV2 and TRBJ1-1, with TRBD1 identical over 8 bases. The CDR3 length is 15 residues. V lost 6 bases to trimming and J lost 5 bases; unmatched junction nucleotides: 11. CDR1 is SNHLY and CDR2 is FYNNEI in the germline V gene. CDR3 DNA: TGTGCCAGCAGCCCGACAGGGGTGGTCCGGACTGAAGCTTTCTTT. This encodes CASSPTGVVRTEAFF.

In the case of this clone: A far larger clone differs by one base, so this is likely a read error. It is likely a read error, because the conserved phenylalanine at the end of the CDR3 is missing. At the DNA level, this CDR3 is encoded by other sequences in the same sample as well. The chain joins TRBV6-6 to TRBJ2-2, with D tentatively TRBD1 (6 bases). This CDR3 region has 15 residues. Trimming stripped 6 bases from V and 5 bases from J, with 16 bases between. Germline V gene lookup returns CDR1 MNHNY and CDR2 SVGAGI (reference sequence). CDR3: CASRPQGSGTGELFL. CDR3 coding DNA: TGTGCCAGCAGGCCACAGGGTTCGGGTACCGGGGAGCTGTTTCTT.

In nucleotides, the CDR3 is TGTGCCAGCACCCCGATGGGAGCGAACACCGGGGAGCTGTTTTTT. Amino acids: CASTPMGANTGELFF. The chain is built from TRBV11-1 and TRBJ2-2; weak D call: TRBD2 (5 bases). V lost 7 bases, J lost 0 bases, and 12 bases lay in between. The CDR3 is made up of 15 amino acids. Germline V lookup: CDR1 SGHAT, CDR2 FQDESV (reference sequence).

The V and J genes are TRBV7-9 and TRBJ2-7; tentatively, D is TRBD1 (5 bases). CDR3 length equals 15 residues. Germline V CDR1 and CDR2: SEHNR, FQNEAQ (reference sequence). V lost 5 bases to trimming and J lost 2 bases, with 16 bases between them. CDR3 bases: TGTGCCAGCAGCCACAACGTTGAGACAGCCTACGAGCAGTACTTC. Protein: CASSHNVETAYEQYF.

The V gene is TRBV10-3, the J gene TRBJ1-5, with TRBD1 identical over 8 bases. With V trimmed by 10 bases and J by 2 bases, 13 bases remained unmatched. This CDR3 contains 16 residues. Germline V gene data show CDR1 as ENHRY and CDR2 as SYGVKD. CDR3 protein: CAKKKRDRTRNQPQHF. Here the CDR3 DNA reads TGTGCCAAAAAGAAGAGGGACAGGACGCGCAATCAGCCCCAGCATTTT.

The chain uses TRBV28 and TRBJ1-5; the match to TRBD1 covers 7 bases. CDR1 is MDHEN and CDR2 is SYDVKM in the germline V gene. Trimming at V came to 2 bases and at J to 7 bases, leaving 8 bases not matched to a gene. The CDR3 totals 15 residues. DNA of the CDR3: TGTGCCAGCAGTTTAGTTGACAGGGATTTCCAGCCCCAGCATTTT. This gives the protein CASSLVDRDFQPQHF.

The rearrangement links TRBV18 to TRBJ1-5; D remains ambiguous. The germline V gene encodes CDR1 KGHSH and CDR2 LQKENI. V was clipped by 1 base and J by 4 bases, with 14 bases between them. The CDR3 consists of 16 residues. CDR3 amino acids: CASSPRVYGANQPQHF. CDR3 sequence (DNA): TGTGCCAGCTCACCACGAGTTTACGGTGCTAATCAGCCCCAGCATTTT. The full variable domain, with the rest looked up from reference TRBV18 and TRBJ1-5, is NAGVMQNPRHLVRRRGQEARLRCSPMKGHSHVYWYRQLPEEGLKFMVYLQKENIIDESGMPKERFSAEFPKEGPSILRIQQVVRGDSAAYFCASSPRVYGANQPQHFGDGTRLSIL.

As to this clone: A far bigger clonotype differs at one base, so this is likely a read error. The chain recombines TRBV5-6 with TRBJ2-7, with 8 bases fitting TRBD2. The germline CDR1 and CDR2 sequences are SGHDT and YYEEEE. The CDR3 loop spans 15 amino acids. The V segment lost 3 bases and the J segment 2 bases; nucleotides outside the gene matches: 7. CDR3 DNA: TGTGCCAGCAGCTCGCCACTAGCGGATCCCTACGAGCAGTACTTC. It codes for CASSSPLADPYEQYF.

CDR3 nucleotides: TGTGCCAGCTCACCACGGGACAGGGATGAATATGAGCAGTTCTTC. This translates into CASSPRDRDEYEQFF. V is TRBV18 and J is TRBJ2-1; 9 nucleotides align to TRBD1. The V and J ends lost 1 base and 8 bases, in that order; junction bases with no gene match: 6. The germline V gene encodes CDR1 KGHSH and CDR2 LQKENI. The CDR3 consists of 15 residues.

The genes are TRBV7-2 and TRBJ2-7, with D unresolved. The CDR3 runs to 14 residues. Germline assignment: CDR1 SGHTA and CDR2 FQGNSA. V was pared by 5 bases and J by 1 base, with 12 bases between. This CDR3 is CASSQRGGSYEQYF. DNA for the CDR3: TGTGCCAGCAGCCAACGTGGCGGATCCTACGAGCAGTACTTC.

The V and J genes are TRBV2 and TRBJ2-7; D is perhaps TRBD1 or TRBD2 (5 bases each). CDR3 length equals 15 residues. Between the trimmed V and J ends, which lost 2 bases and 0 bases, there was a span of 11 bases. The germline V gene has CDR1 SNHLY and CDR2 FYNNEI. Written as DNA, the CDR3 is TGTGCCAGCAGTGAAATGGGGGATAGCTCCTACGAGCAGTACTTC. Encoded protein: CASSEMGDSSYEQYF.

CDR3 loop: CASSPIGTNKMETQYF. CDR3 coding DNA: TGTGCCAGCAGTCCCATTGGGACTAACAAGATGGAGACCCAGTACTTC. V is TRBV28 and J is TRBJ2-5, with 7 bases aligning to TRBD2. Unmatched junction bases numbered 14, after V lost 5 bases and J lost 5 bases. Germline CDR1 and CDR2: MDHEN and SYDVKM. This CDR3 is 16 amino acids long. Full variable domain (remainder filled in from reference TRBV28 and TRBJ2-5): DVKVTQSSRYLVKRTGEKVFLECVQDMDHENMFWYRQDPGLGLRLIYFSYDVKMKEKGDIPEGYSVSREKKERFSLILESASTNQTSMYLCASSPIGTNKMETQYFGPGTRLLVL.